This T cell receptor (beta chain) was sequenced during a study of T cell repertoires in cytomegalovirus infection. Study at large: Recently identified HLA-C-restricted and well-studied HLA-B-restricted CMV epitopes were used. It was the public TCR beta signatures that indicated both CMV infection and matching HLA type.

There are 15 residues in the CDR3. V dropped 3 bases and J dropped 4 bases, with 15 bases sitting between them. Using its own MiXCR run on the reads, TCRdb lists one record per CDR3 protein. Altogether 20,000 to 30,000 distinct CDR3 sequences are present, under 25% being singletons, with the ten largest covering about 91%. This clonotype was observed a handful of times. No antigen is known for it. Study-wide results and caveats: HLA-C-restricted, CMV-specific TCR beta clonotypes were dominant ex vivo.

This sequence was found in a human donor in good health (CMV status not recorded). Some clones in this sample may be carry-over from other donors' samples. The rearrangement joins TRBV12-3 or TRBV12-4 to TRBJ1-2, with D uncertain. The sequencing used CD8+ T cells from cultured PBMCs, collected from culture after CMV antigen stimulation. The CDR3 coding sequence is TGTGCCAGCAGTTTGACGCGAGGCGAGGCCTATGGCTACACCTTC. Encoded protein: CASSLTRGEAYGYTF.